A selection of T cell receptor beta chains follows, all from one sample in a study of blood T cell repertoires in COVID-19. Sequencing used immunoSEQ multiplex PCR; TCRdb keeps in-frame clones, though not all of them. The repertoire holds tens of thousands of clones, with about 90% as singletons. The sequenced sample consisted of peripheral blood. All receptors come from a man in his fifties or sixties with acute or convalescent COVID-19. The CDR3 runs from the conserved cysteine through the conserved F or W. A D gene is named only where the DNA matches it firmly. Clone sizes are given selectively: once, few, many, or a class where the clone is expanded.

clone_size cdr3_length j_call v_call d_call cdr3_nt cdr3_aa
- 14 TRBJ2-2 TRBV15 - TGTGCCACCAGCAGAGATTTAGATACCGGGGAGCTGTTTTTT CATSRDLDTGELFF
once 15 TRBJ2-5 TRBV27 TRBD2 TGTGCCAGCCGTACCTTTTATCGCGGGGGGGAGACCCAGTACTTC CASRTFYRGGETQYF
once 15 TRBJ2-7 TRBV9 TRBD1 TGTGCCAGCAGCGTAGGACAGGGGTCTGCCTACGAGCAGTACTTC CASSVGQGSAYEQYF
- 16 TRBJ2-5 TRBV7-9 - TGTGCCAGCAGCTCGCGGCAGGGGATATTAGAAGAGACCCAGTACTTC CASSSRQGILEETQYF
- 13 TRBJ1-5 TRBV28 - TGTGCCACGCAAAGAGTAGGCAATCAGCCCCAGCATTTT CATQRVGNQPQHF
- 16 TRBJ1-4 TRBV11-2 - TGTGCCAGCAGCTCTCTTGGGACAACAACTAATGAAAAACTGTTTTTT CASSSLGTTTNEKLFF
- 13 TRBJ1-1 TRBV5-4 - TGTGCCAGCAGCTTGGTCACTGGCACTGAAGCTTTCTTT CASSLVTGTEAFF
- 15 TRBJ2-5 TRBV6-2/TRBV6-3 - TGTGCCAGCAGCAAAGGGACATACGACCAAGAGACCCAGTACTTC CASSKGTYDQETQYF
- 16 TRBJ2-1 TRBV24-1 TRBD2 TGTGCCACCAGGAGCCTTCTAGCGGTGTTCTACAATGAGCAGTTCTTC CATRSLLAVFYNEQFF
few 13 TRBJ1-1 TRBV19 - TGTGCCAGTAGTATGGCAGTGAACACTGAAGCTTTCTTT CASSMAVNTEAFF
- 16 TRBJ2-2 TRBV6-6 - TGTGCCAGCAGCCAAACCAGGGTCACATTAACCGGGGAGCTGTTTTTT CASSQTRVTLTGELFF
- 14 TRBJ2-5 TRBV19 TRBD2 TGTGCCAGTAGTTTAGACACTAGCGGAGAGACCCAGTACTTC CASSLDTSGETQYF
- 14 TRBJ1-1 TRBV12-5 - TGTGCTAGTGGGCCTCCGGGGGATGGCACTGAAGCTTTCTTT CASGPPGDGTEAFF
- 13 TRBJ1-4 TRBV29-1 - TGCAGCGTCCGGCGGGGGAGTGGTGAAAAACTGTTTTTT CSVRRGSGEKLFF
- 15 TRBJ1-6 TRBV12-5 - TGTGCTAGTGGTTTGGTACTCGCGACAAGCTCACCCCTCCACTTT CASGLVLATSSPLHF
few 16 TRBJ2-2 TRBV7-9 TRBD2 TGTGCCAGCAGCTTAACGGGGCTAGCGGGCCCCGGGGAGCTGTTTTTT CASSLTGLAGPGELFF
- 13 TRBJ2-3 TRBV11-2 TRBD2 TGTGCCAGCAGCAGCGGGTGGGGGACTAGCAAGAGCTTT CASSSGWGTSKSF
- 17 TRBJ2-2 TRBV19 - TGTGCCAGTACCCGTCTCGCCCCCGGTAGCGCCACCGGGGAGCTGTTTTTT CASTRLAPGSATGELFF
- 18 TRBJ2-3 TRBV11-3 TRBD2 TGTGCCAGCAGCTTAGGGGTGTCTGGCGGGAGGGCGGAAGATACGCAGTATTTT CASSLGVSGGRAEDTQYF
- 12 TRBJ2-1 TRBV9 - TGTGCCAGCAGCGTAGGGAGAAATGAGCAGTTCTTC CASSVGRNEQFF
- 13 TRBJ1-2 TRBV9 - TGTGCCAGCAGCGCGCTAATATCTATGGGCTACACCTTC CASSALISMGYTF
- 14 TRBJ2-7 TRBV11-3 - TGTGCCAGCAGCTTAGGCCCGGACTCACTGGAGCAGTACTTC CASSLGPDSLEQYF
- 14 TRBJ2-7 TRBV24-1 - TGTGCCACCAGTGACGCCGGGACTGGCTACGAGCAGTACTTC CATSDAGTGYEQYF
once 18 TRBJ2-1 TRBV6-2/TRBV6-3 - TGTGCCAGCAGTTATACCCCTACGGGAGCGGCGGCCTACAATGAGCAGTTCTTC CASSYTPTGAAAYNEQFF
- 14 TRBJ1-1 TRBV10-3 TRBD1 TGTGCCATCAACCGACAGGGAAAGAACACTGAAGCTTTCTTT CAINRQGKNTEAFF
- 13 TRBJ1-4 TRBV10-3 - TGTGCCATCAGTGAGAGAAGCTATGAAAAACTGTTTTTT CAISERSYEKLFF
- 13 TRBJ1-1 TRBV19 - TGTGCCAGTAGTATCCGACAGAACACTGAAGCTTTCTTT CASSIRQNTEAFF
- 16 TRBJ2-7 TRBV7-2 - TGTGCCAGCAGCCCCGAAGCGCGCGGCCCAGCCTACGAGCAGTACTTC CASSPEARGPAYEQYF
- 16 TRBJ2-2 TRBV27 TRBD2 TGTGCCAGCAGTTTAGAAGGAGCGGGAGGCACCGGGGAGCTGTTTTTT CASSLEGAGGTGELFF
- 15 TRBJ1-1 TRBV6-5 - TGTGCCAGCAGTTACTCCGGTGGGGGAGGCACTGAAGCTTTCTTT CASSYSGGGGTEAFF
- 13 TRBJ2-1 TRBV30 - TGTGCCTGGACTCCTAGCAGCTACAATGAGCAGTTCTTC CAWTPSSYNEQFF
- 13 TRBJ1-2 TRBV12-3/TRBV12-4 - TGTGCCAGCCGGGAGGGGAGGGGGGATGGCTACACCTTC CASREGRGDGYTF
- 13 TRBJ2-1 TRBV12-3/TRBV12-4 - TGTGCCAGCAGGCTGACTAGGCCGGATGAGCAGTTCTTC CASRLTRPDEQFF
- 15 TRBJ1-3 TRBV19 - TGTGCCAGTAGTATAGGAGGTTTCTCTGGAAACACCATATATTTT CASSIGGFSGNTIYF
- 13 TRBJ1-2 TRBV7-2 - TGTGCCAGCAGCTTAGATGACTACTATGGCTACACCTTC CASSLDDYYGYTF
once 13 TRBJ1-2 TRBV5-1 - TGCGCCAGCAGCATGGACACGTTCTATGGCTACACCTTC CASSMDTFYGYTF
- 16 TRBJ1-5 TRBV6-5 - TGTGCCAGCAGTTCCGAAAGACAGACTAGCAATCAGCCCCAGCATTTT CASSSERQTSNQPQHF
medium-sized 16 TRBJ2-5 TRBV6-2/TRBV6-3 - TGTGCCAGCAGTTACTCGACTTTAGCAATCCAAGAGACCCAGTACTTC CASSYSTLAIQETQYF
- 12 TRBJ1-5 TRBV28 - TGTGCCAGCAGTTCTGAGAAAGCAACCCAGCATTTT CASSSEKATQHF
- 15 TRBJ2-3 TRBV20-1 TRBD2 TGCAGTGCCAGTGGGACTAGCGGGAGTACAGATACGCAGTATTTT CSASGTSGSTDTQYF
- 13 TRBJ2-7 TRBV12-3/TRBV12-4 TRBD2 TGTGCCAGCAGTTTTAGCGGGACCTACGAGCAGTACTTC CASSFSGTYEQYF
- 15 TRBJ2-1 TRBV5-1 - TGCGCCAGCACCTCAGGAGGGGCTAATCTCGATGAGCAGTTCTTC CASTSGGANLDEQFF
- 21 TRBJ2-1 TRBV18 TRBD2 TGTGCCAGCTCACCACGCAGGGGAGTCGATAGCGGGAGGCGCTCCTACAATGAGCAGTTCTTC CASSPRRGVDSGRRSYNEQFF
- 14 TRBJ1-6 TRBV3-1/TRBV3-2 TRBD1 TGTGCCAGCAGCCAGGGGACAGCTAATTCACCCCTCCACTTT CASSQGTANSPLHF
- 14 TRBJ2-1 TRBV19 TRBD2 TGTGCCAGTAGTATCGGGACTACTTACAATGAGCAGTTCTTC CASSIGTTYNEQFF
- 14 TRBJ2-7 TRBV10-3 - TGTGCCATCAGGACAGGAGCGGGATCCTACGAGCAGTACTTC CAIRTGAGSYEQYF
- 16 TRBJ2-5 TRBV27 TRBD1 TGTGCCAGCAGTTTATCCGTTAACAGGGGTCCGGAGACCCAGTACTTC CASSLSVNRGPETQYF
- 15 TRBJ2-5 TRBV19 TRBD2 TGTGCCAGTAGTACGGGACTAGCGGAAAAAGAGACCCAGTACTTC CASSTGLAEKETQYF
- 14 TRBJ2-7 TRBV24-1 - TGTGCCACCAGTGCAAGGAGGCACTCCTACGAGCAGTACTTC CATSARRHSYEQYF
- 15 TRBJ1-2 TRBV3-1/TRBV3-2 TRBD1 TGTGCCAGCAGCCAACCGACAGGGGGCGCCGGTGGCTACACCTTC CASSQPTGGAGGYTF
- 16 TRBJ2-5 TRBV11-3 TRBD2 TGTGCCAGCAGCGCGCGACTCAGCGGGAGAGGAGAGACCCAGTACTTC CASSARLSGRGETQYF
- 16 TRBJ2-5 TRBV5-1 TRBD2 TGCGCCAGCAGCCTCGGTCCAGCGGGAGGGCTGGAGACCCAGTACTTC CASSLGPAGGLETQYF